This TCR beta chain was found in a study of Ad26.COV2.S vaccination and SARS-CoV-2 variants. Whole-study findings and limits: For non-spike TCRs, breadth in vaccine recipients resembled that in placebo recipients. Estimates derived from TCR breadth and depth analyses may have underestimated total T cell responses. It was reported that spike-specific CD8+ and CD4+ T cell responses were substantially broad after vaccination. Spike-specific TCR breadth was greater after Ad26.COV2.S than placebo.

TCRdb's table, derived via immunoSEQ multiplex PCR, lists solely in-frame clones and lacks some. There are under 150,000 clones in the sample; more than 80% occur only once, and more than 4.5% lies in the top ten. This clone was observed once. Antigen unknown. This TCR derives from a human donor who had recovered from COVID-19. This sample comprised peripheral blood, obtained after recovery from COVID-19.

CDR3 region: CASSFINGGYTF. CDR3 in DNA: TGTGCCAGCAGCTTCATTAACGGAGGCTACACCTTC. The rearrangement uses TRBV5-4 and TRBJ1-2, with no clear D. The CDR3 length is 12 residues. V was trimmed by 2 bases and J by 8 bases, leaving 10 bases between them. Germline loops: CDR1 SGHNT, CDR2 YYREEE (reference sequence).